The 4 T cell receptor beta chains presented below share a single source sample, sequenced in a study of blood T cells in healthy people across ages. A second PCR of 7 to 11 cycles used a sample-barcoded 5' primer and a J-beta primer mix. TCRdb used MiXCR to reprocess the 5' RACE reads, holding one entry per CDR3 protein. The data contain hundreds of thousands of distinct CDR3 sequences, under 70% of them singletons. Sequencing used blood. The receptors originated from a man aged 60 to 75 in good health.

The genes are TRBV6-2 or TRBV6-3 and TRBJ1-5; D gene ambiguous. The CDR3 length is 12 residues. V lost 6 bases and J lost 10, with 13 bases in between. The germline CDR1 and CDR2 sequences are MNHEY and SVGEGT. DNA of the CDR3: TGTGCCAGCAGCTCGTCCGGCAACCCCCAGCATTTT. Translating it yields CASSSSGNPQHF.

This clonotype was seen many times. The genes are TRBV7-2 and TRBJ2-1; TRBD2 aligns across 7 bases. Trimming removed 3 bases from V and 2 bases from J; junction bases left unmatched: 4. This CDR3 region has 15 residues. Germline-derived CDR1 and CDR2 are SGHTA and FQGNSA. In DNA form, the CDR3 reads TGTGCCAGCAGCTTTCGGGGGACTACCTACAATGAGCAGTTCTTC. The encoded protein is CASSFRGTTYNEQFF.

The gene calls are TRBV4-1 and TRBJ2-5; a weak D match, TRBD2 (5 bases). The CDR3 loop spans 17 amino acids. Trimming removed 0 bases at V and 5 bases at J, with 19 bases between. From germline, CDR1 is MGHRA and CDR2 YSYEKL. The CDR3 DNA reads TGCGCCAGCAGCCAAGACCCACAGAGGGCTTTACCGGAGACCCAGTACTTC. It encodes CASSQDPQRALPETQYF.

The rearrangement uses TRBV5-1 and TRBJ2-3; TRBD2 agrees at 7 bases. Germline assignment: CDR1 SGHRS and CDR2 YFSETQ. Trimming cost V 4 bases and J 5 bases; bases outside gene matches: 7. This CDR3 has 14 residues. CDR3 nucleotide sequence: TGCGCCAGCAGCGTGGGAGGGATGGAAGATACGCAGTATTTT. This gives the protein CASSVGGMEDTQYF.